Many counts were recorded for the clone carrying this T cell receptor (beta chain). Its antigen is unknown. This record comes from a study of T cells in Graves' hyperthyroidism and ophthalmopathy. Study background: Sampling of peripheral blood happened at initial diagnosis, prior to any treatment. Study-wide results and caveats: Most expanded thyroid clonotypes above 0.001 recurred in blood.

The CDR3 regions of TCR beta were amplified from RNA transcripts. HTBI primers were used for first-round RT-PCR of the TCR CDR3. TCRdb itself ran the multiplex PCR reads through MiXCR, one entry per CDR3 protein. The repertoire holds 300,000 to 450,000 distinct CDR3 sequences, with more than 11% as singletons. This CDR3 spans 18 amino acids. The V end was cut by 3 bases, the J end by 0 bases, with 21 bases between. The V gene's germline CDR1 is WNHNN and CDR2 SYGVQD (reference sequence). This receptor was identified in a woman aged 55-70 years with Graves' hyperthyroidism. Sequencing was done on a sample of blood. The chain combines TRBV10-1 with TRBJ2-7, with D perhaps TRBD2 (6 bases). As DNA, the CDR3 is TGCGCCAGCAGTGACCATGGGACTGGCCTACAGAGCTCCTACGAGCAGTACTTC. It codes for CASSDHGTGLQSSYEQYF.